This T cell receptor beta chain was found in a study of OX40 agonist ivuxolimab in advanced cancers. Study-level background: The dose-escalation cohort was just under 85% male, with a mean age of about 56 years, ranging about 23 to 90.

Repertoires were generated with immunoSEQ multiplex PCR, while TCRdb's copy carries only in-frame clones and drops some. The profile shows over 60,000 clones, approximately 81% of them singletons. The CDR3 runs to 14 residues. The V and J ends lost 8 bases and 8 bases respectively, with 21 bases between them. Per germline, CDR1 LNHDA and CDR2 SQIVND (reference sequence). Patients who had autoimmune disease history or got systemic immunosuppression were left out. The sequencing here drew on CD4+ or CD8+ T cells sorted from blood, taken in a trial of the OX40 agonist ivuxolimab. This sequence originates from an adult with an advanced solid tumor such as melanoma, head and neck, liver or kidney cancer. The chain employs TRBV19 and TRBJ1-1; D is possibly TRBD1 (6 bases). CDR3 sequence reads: CASSNPQGIREAFF. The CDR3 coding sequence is TGTGCCAGTTCCAACCCTCAGGGGATCCGCGAAGCTTTCTTT.